This T cell receptor (beta chain) was recovered during a study of blood T cell repertoires in COVID-19. About the research overall: The cDNA or gDNA used as material had been derived from T cells, B-cell-depleted T cells, or PBMCs.

TCRdb keeps only in-frame clones here, not all; method: immunoSEQ multiplex PCR. The sample lists roughly 180,000 clones, about 85% seen once, with approximately 6.9% in the top ten. This CDR3 is 15 amino acids long. V dropped 4 bases and J dropped 8; count of bases not matched to a gene: 10. Germline CDR1 reads SGHDT; CDR2 reads YYEEEE. Enrolled during active infection, Seattle patients were then followed longitudinally. Specimen: peripheral blood. This receptor was identified in an older man with COVID-19, enrolled during active disease. This chain links TRBV5-6 with TRBJ2-4, with 9 nucleotides matching TRBD1. The DNA of the CDR3 is TGTGCCAGCAGCCGTGGGGACAGGGATGGAGACATTCAGTACTTC. Protein sequence: CASSRGDRDGDIQYF.